Presented here are 27 T cell receptor beta chains from one specimen sequenced in a study of healthy donors' naive CD4 and CD8 T cells. A linear amplification protocol produced the TCR libraries from 500 ng of total RNA. TCRdb analysed the reads with MiXCR anew, one entry per CDR3 protein. The sample lists about 180,000 distinct CDR3 sequences; around 80% were seen once. Source material: naive CD4+ and CD8+ T cells sorted from blood, pooled from several donors. The receptors stem from a pool of human donors in good health; the sample pools cells from several healthy donors.

The chain combines TRBV12-3 or TRBV12-4 with TRBJ2-1, with D possibly being TRBD1 or TRBD2 (5 bases each). The CDR3 totals 15 residues. Trimming shortened V by 6 bases and J by 8 bases, and 20 bases separated the two germline ends. CDR3 amino acids: CASSALGTNLDEQFF. The CDR3 DNA follows: TGTGCCAGCAGCGCCCTCGGGACCAACCTTGATGAGCAGTTCTTC.

The rearrangement uses TRBV19 and TRBJ1-1; perhaps TRBD1 as D (6 bases). CDR1 is LNHDA, CDR2 SQIVND, per germline (reference sequence). The V end was cut by 6 bases, the J end by 4 bases, with 15 bases between. CDR3 size: 14 residues. CDR3: CASSLRQVGTEAFF. Written as DNA, the CDR3 is TGTGCCAGTAGCCTAAGACAGGTGGGCACTGAAGCTTTCTTT.

The chain combines TRBV29-1 with TRBJ2-3; 12 bases map to TRBD2. The CDR3 loop spans 15 amino acids. The ends lost 5 bases at V and 2 bases at J; junction bases unmatched: 5. Germline CDR1 is SQVTM and CDR2 is ANQGSEA. The CDR3 coding sequence is TGCAGCGTTTTCGGACTAGCGGGGCCCACAGATACGCAGTATTTT. This translates into CSVFGLAGPTDTQYF.

V gene TRBV29-1 combines with J gene TRBJ1-1; possible D gene TRBD1, 5 bases. Looked up from germline, CDR1 is SQVTM and CDR2 is ANQGSEA. Trimming removed 6 bases from V and 0 bases from J, with 11 bases in between. This CDR3 has 13 residues. CDR3 sequence: CSVVRAMNTEAFF. CDR3 DNA: TGCAGCGTAGTCAGGGCAATGAACACTGAAGCTTTCTTT.

The CDR3 loop is CSVEGPGNQPQHF. As DNA, the CDR3 is TGCAGCGTTGAGGGGCCAGGAAATCAGCCCCAGCATTTT. V usage is TRBV29-1 and J usage is TRBJ1-5; weak D call: TRBD1 (5 bases). Germline CDR1 and CDR2: SQVTM and ANQGSEA. Deletions cut 3 bases from V and 4 bases from J, with 10 bases between. This CDR3 spans 13 amino acids.

The chain links TRBV12-3 or TRBV12-4 to TRBJ2-7; D is unresolved. Trimming left V 4 bases short and J 7 bases short, with 17 bases between. This CDR3 has 14 amino acids. The CDR3 nucleotides read TGTGCCAGCAGTTCAACGGTTGTTGTTAATGAGCAGTACTTC. Its protein product is CASSSTVVVNEQYF.

V usage is TRBV29-1 and J usage is TRBJ1-2; D not certain. V was clipped by 3 bases and J by 4 bases, with 6 bases between them. Germline V gene data show CDR1 as SQVTM and CDR2 as ANQGSEA. The CDR3 is made up of 11 amino acids. In DNA form, the CDR3 reads TGCAGCGTTGATCGGACCTATGGCTACACCTTC. It encodes CSVDRTYGYTF.

This clonotype was counted a few times. V usage is TRBV6-5 and J usage is TRBJ2-3, with a possible D match to TRBD2 (5 bases). The germline V gene encodes CDR1 MNHEY and CDR2 SVGAGI. The CDR3 has 16 amino acids. Trimming pared 0 bases from V and 2 bases from J, leaving 12 bases between. CDR3 nucleotides: TGTGCCAGCAGTTACTCTAGCGTCCAACTCACAGATACGCAGTATTTT. It yields the protein CASSYSSVQLTDTQYF.

CDR3 amino acids: CASTPIGALRSNQPQHF. CDR3 bases: TGTGCCAGCACTCCCATCGGGGCGTTGCGTAGCAATCAGCCCCAGCATTTT. The chain carries TRBV28 and TRBJ1-5; weak D call: TRBD1 (5 bases). The CDR3 consists of 17 residues. Trimming pared 7 bases from V and 0 bases from J, leaving 19 bases between. CDR1 and CDR2 from the germline V gene are MDHEN and SYDVKM.

This clonotype has a single count. The CDR3 bases are TGCAGCGTCAGACAGGGGACGCAGTATTTT. It translates to CSVRQGTQYF. The genes are TRBV29-1 and TRBJ2-3, with 8 nucleotides matching TRBD1. CDR1 and CDR2 (germline): SQVTM, ANQGSEA. With V trimmed by 6 bases and J by 9 bases, 2 bases remained unmatched. This CDR3 spans 10 amino acids.

The V gene is TRBV6-5, the J gene TRBJ2-3, with TRBD2 matching over 8 bases. The germline V gene encodes CDR1 MNHEY and CDR2 SVGAGI. The length of the CDR3 is 14 residues. V shed 2 bases and J 2 bases; nucleotides not matched to a gene: 0. Here the CDR3 reads CASSYGLATDTQYF. The CDR3 DNA sequence: TGTGCCAGCAGTTACGGACTAGCCACAGATACGCAGTATTTT.

This clonotype was seen a few times. The V call is TRBV29-1, the J call TRBJ1-2, with D uncertain. The CDR3 totals 12 residues. Germline V lookup: CDR1 SQVTM, CDR2 ANQGSEA. Trimming removed 6 bases at V and 4 bases at J, with 12 bases between. The CDR3 DNA follows: TGCAGCGTGCGGGGAAATGCCTATGGCTACACCTTC. Its protein product is CSVRGNAYGYTF.

A few counts support this clonotype. This chain links TRBV20-1 with TRBJ2-7; maybe TRBD1 (6 bases). Trimming removed 5 bases from V and 3 bases from J, with 20 bases in between. Germline CDR1 DFQATT, CDR2 SNEGSKA (reference sequence). CDR3 size: 15 residues. The CDR3 DNA follows: TGCAGTGCTTCCGATCCGATGACAGGACACTACGAGCAGTACTTC. As protein: CSASDPMTGHYEQYF.

This sequence joins TRBV29-1 and TRBJ2-5; no clear D gene. CDR3 size: 13 residues. Trimming removed 6 bases at V and 1 base at J, with 12 bases between. Germline V gene data show CDR1 as SQVTM and CDR2 as ANQGSEA. The chain's CDR3 is CSVDDRFQETQYF. CDR3 bases: TGCAGCGTCGACGACCGATTCCAAGAGACCCAGTACTTC. The whole variable domain, filled in from reference TRBV29-1 and TRBJ2-5, reads SAVISQKPSRDICQRGTSLTIQCQVDSQVTMMFWYRQQPGQSLTLIATANQGSEATYESGFVIDKFPISRPNLTFSTLTVSNMSPEDSSIYLCSVDDRFQETQYFGPGTRLLVL.

This clonotype was seen once. The V call is TRBV6-5, the J call TRBJ1-1; D might be TRBD1 (6 bases). The CDR3 runs to 13 residues. V lost 6 bases, J lost 1 base, and 9 bases lay in between. Germline assignment: CDR1 MNHEY and CDR2 SVGAGI. CDR3 nucleotide sequence: TGTGCCAGCAGGATGGGACAGAACACTGAAGCTTTCTTT. Protein sequence: CASRMGQNTEAFF.

This clonotype showed up just once. V usage is TRBV5-1 and J usage is TRBJ2-1, with a weak D call TRBD2 (5 bases). This CDR3 spans 16 amino acids. Trimming took 1 base from V and 3 from J, leaving 14 bases between them. Germline loops: CDR1 SGHRS, CDR2 YFSETQ. The CDR3 loop is CASSLSPVRDYNEQFF. CDR3 bases: TGCGCCAGCAGCTTGTCGCCCGTGAGGGACTACAATGAGCAGTTCTTC.

J is TRBJ2-5 and V is TRBV2; 7 nucleotides line up with TRBD2. Germline V gives CDR1 SNHLY, CDR2 FYNNEI. The CDR3 contains 9 residues. Trimming at V came to 10 bases and at J to 11 bases, leaving 4 bases not matched to a gene. DNA for the CDR3: TGTGCCAACGGGACTAAGCAGTACTTC. Its protein product is CANGTKQYF. Filled out from reference TRBV2 and TRBJ2-5, the complete variable domain reads EPEVTQTPSHQVTQMGQEVILRCVPISNHLYFYWYRQILGQKVEFLVSFYNNEISEKSEIFDDQFSVERPDGSNFTLKIRSTKLEDSAMYFCANGTKQYFGPGTRLLVL.

V is TRBV4-1 and J is TRBJ1-2; perhaps TRBD1 as D (5 bases). CDR1 and CDR2 from the germline V gene are MGHRA and YSYEKL. Trimming pared 5 bases from V and 1 base from J, leaving 14 bases between. The CDR3 is made up of 15 amino acids. CDR3 DNA: TGCGCCAGCAGCAAAACGGGGGATCTTAACTATGGCTACACCTTC. Protein: CASSKTGDLNYGYTF.

The chain joins TRBV18 to TRBJ1-5; no clear D. CDR3 length: 15 residues. Trimming removed 3 bases from V and 0 bases from J, with 9 bases in between. Germline V gene lookup returns CDR1 KGHSH and CDR2 LQKENI. CDR3 protein: CASSPQSNSNQPQHF. As DNA, the CDR3 is TGTGCCAGCTCACCCCAATCTAATAGCAATCAGCCCCAGCATTTT.

The V call is TRBV12-3 or TRBV12-4, the J call TRBJ2-1; 13 nucleotides align to TRBD2. V trimming: 4 bases; J trimming: 2 bases; junction bases outside the gene matches: 8. This CDR3 region has 18 residues. This CDR3 is CASSSRTSGSTPYNEQFF. In DNA, the CDR3 is TGTGCCAGCAGTTCGAGGACTAGCGGGAGCACACCCTACAATGAGCAGTTCTTC.

V usage is TRBV14 and J usage is TRBJ2-1, with D maybe TRBD2 (5 bases). Germline CDR1 reads SGHDN; CDR2 reads FVKESK. V lost 0 bases and J lost 3, with 15 bases in between. CDR3 size: 17 residues. The CDR3 spells CASSQDGRVAIYNEQFF. The CDR3, as DNA: TGTGCCAGCAGCCAAGATGGTCGAGTAGCGATCTACAATGAGCAGTTCTTC. Full variable domain (rest looked up from reference TRBV14 and TRBJ2-1): EAGVTQFPSHSVIEKGQTVTLRCDPISGHDNLYWYRRVMGKEIKFLLHFVKESKQDESGMPNNRFLAERTGGTYSTLKVQPAELEDSGVYFCASSQDGRVAIYNEQFFGPGTRLTVL.

The rearrangement uses TRBV11-2 and TRBJ2-7; D is uncertain. Germline V CDR1 and CDR2: SGHAT, FQNNGV. Trimming shortened V by 3 bases and J by 1 base, and 4 bases separated the two germline ends. The CDR3 has 12 amino acids. The CDR3 DNA reads TGTGCCAGCAGCTTCCAATCCTACGAGCAGTACTTC. Translation: CASSFQSYEQYF.

The V gene is TRBV29-1, the J gene TRBJ1-1; D call uncertain. Deletions cut 4 bases from V and 7 bases from J, with 10 bases between. The CDR3 extends over 11 amino acids. Per the germline V gene, CDR1 is SQVTM and CDR2 is ANQGSEA. CDR3 residues: CSVGGYGEAFF. The CDR3 DNA sequence: TGCAGCGTTGGCGGGTATGGTGAAGCTTTCTTT.

The chain combines TRBV6-5 with TRBJ1-1; a possible D gene is TRBD1 (5 bases). The germline gives CDR1 MNHEY, CDR2 SVGAGI. The CDR3 is made up of 15 amino acids. The ends were cut back, 2 bases at V and 4 bases at J, with 14 bases in the middle. CDR3 loop: CASSYTQVGGTEAFF. DNA for the CDR3: TGTGCCAGCAGTTACACACAGGTAGGAGGCACTGAAGCTTTCTTT.

CDR3 bases: TGCAGCGTTGCGCCAGCTTACAATCAGCCCCAGCATTTT. Translation: CSVAPAYNQPQHF. V is TRBV29-1 and J is TRBJ1-5; no firm D call. From germline, CDR1 is SQVTM and CDR2 ANQGSEA. The CDR3 has 13 amino acids. V dropped 4 bases and J dropped 3 bases, with 10 bases sitting between them. The whole variable domain, filled in from reference TRBV29-1 and TRBJ1-5, reads SAVISQKPSRDICQRGTSLTIQCQVDSQVTMMFWYRQQPGQSLTLIATANQGSEATYESGFVIDKFPISRPNLTFSTLTVSNMSPEDSSIYLCSVAPAYNQPQHFGDGTRLSIL.

In this sample, this clonotype turned up a few times. This rearrangement joins TRBV29-1 to TRBJ2-7; no firm D call. CDR1 and CDR2 (germline): SQVTM, ANQGSEA. The V gene lost 0 bases and the J gene lost 9 bases, with 15 bases spanning the gap. The CDR3 spans 13 residues. This chain's CDR3 is CSVEEGTTLGQYF. CDR3 nucleotide sequence: TGCAGCGTTGAAGAAGGTACGACGTTGGGGCAGTACTTC.

The V and J genes are TRBV6-5 and TRBJ1-1; TRBD1 is a possible D gene (6 bases). V was trimmed by 5 bases and J by 1 base, leaving 14 bases between them. CDR1 and CDR2 (germline): MNHEY, SVGAGI. The CDR3 extends over 15 amino acids. The CDR3 DNA reads TGTGCCAGCAGTAAGAACCACAGGGAGAACACTGAAGCTTTCTTT. Its protein product is CASSKNHRENTEAFF.